The T cell receptor (beta chain) described here comes from a study of vaccination effects on CD4 cells after COVID-19. Clones were read by immunoSEQ multiplex PCR, and TCRdb kept only the in-frame ones, dropping some. The sample lists about 61,000 clones, roughly 79% occurring once. Antigen-specific CD4+ T cells were first expanded with viral peptide pools by the ViraFEST assay and only then sequenced. When less than 11 days of culture had elapsed, CD4+ T cells were isolated. Nucleocapsid antibody tests were negative, and the vaccine recipients had no prior SARS-CoV-2 infection. The V end lost 0 bases, the J end lost 5 bases, and 8 bases lay between the germline ends. CDR3 length equals 14 residues. Per germline, CDR1 SGHRS and CDR2 YFSETQ. On this clone: Its antigen is currently unknown.

The sample consisted of CD4+ T cells from PBMCs cultured with HCoV-229E spike peptides, taken before COVID-19 vaccination. The chain has TRBV5-1 and TRBJ1-4; D uncertain. The source is a human donor who received a COVID-19 vaccine. The CDR3 DNA is TGCGCCAGCAGCTTGGAGGGAGTCAATGAAAAACTGTTTTTT. It codes for CASSLEGVNEKLFF.